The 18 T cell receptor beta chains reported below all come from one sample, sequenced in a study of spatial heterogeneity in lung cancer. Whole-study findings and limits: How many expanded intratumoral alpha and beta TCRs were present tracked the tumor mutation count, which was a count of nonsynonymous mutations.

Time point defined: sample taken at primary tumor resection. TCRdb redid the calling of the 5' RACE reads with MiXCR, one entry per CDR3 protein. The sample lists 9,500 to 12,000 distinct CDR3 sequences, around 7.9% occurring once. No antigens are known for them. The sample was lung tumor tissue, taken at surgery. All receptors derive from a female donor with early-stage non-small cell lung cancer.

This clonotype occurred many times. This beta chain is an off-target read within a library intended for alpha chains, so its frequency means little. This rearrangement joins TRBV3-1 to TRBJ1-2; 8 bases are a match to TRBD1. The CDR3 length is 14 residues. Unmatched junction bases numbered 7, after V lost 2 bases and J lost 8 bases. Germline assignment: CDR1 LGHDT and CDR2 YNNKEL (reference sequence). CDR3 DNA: TGTGCCAGCAGCCAAACGCAGGGGGCGGACGGCTACACCTTC. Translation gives CASSQTQGADGYTF.

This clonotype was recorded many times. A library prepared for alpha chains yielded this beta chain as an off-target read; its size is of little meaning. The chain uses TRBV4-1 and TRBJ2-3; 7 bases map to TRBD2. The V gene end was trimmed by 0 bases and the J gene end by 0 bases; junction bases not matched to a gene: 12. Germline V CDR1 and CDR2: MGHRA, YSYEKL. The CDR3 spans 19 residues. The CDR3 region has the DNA TGCGCCAGCAGCCAAGATTACCAGCGGGGCACCCGCAGCACAGATACGCAGTATTTT. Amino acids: CASSQDYQRGTRSTDTQYF.

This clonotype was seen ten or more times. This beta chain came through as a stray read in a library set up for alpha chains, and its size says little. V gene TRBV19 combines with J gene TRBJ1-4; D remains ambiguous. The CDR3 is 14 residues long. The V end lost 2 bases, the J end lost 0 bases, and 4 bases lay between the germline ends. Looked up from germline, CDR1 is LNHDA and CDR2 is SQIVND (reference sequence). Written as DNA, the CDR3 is TGTGCCAGTAGTATAATGGCAACTAATGAAAAACTGTTTTTT. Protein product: CASSIMATNEKLFF.

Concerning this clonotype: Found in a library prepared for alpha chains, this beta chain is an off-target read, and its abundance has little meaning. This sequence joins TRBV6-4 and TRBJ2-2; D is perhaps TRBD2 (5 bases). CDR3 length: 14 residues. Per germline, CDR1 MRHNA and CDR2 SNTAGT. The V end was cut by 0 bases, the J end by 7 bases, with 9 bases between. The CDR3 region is CASSDSIGGGELFF. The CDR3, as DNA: TGTGCCAGCAGTGACTCGATCGGAGGCGGGGAGCTGTTTTTT.

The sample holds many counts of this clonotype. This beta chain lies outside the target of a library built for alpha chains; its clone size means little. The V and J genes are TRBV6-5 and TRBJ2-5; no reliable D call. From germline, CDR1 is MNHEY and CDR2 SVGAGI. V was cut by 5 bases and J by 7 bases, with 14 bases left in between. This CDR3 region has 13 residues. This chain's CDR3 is CASSTLGIGTQYF. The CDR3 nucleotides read TGTGCCAGCAGTACGCTAGGAATTGGGACCCAGTACTTC.

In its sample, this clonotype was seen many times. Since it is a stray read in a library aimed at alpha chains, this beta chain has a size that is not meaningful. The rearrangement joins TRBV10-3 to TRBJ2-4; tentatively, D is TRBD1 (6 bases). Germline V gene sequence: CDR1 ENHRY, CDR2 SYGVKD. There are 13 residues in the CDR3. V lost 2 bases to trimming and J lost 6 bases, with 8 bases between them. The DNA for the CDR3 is TGTGCCATCAGTGAGGTACAGGGAAACATTCAGTACTTC. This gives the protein CAISEVQGNIQYF.

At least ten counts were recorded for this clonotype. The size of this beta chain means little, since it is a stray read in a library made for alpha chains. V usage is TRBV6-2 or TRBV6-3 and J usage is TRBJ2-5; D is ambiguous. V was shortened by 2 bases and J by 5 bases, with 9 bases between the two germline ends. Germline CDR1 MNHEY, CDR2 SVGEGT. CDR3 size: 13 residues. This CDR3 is CASSYGQRETQYF. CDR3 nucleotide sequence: TGTGCCAGCAGTTACGGCCAGAGGGAGACCCAGTACTTC.

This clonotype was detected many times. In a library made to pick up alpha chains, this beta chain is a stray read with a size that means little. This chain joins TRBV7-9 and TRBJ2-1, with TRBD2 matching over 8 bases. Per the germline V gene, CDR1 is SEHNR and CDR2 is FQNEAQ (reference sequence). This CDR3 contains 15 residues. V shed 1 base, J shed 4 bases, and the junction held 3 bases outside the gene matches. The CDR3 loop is CASSLGTSGYNEQFF. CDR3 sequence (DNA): TGTGCCAGCAGCTTAGGTACTAGCGGATACAATGAGCAGTTCTTC.

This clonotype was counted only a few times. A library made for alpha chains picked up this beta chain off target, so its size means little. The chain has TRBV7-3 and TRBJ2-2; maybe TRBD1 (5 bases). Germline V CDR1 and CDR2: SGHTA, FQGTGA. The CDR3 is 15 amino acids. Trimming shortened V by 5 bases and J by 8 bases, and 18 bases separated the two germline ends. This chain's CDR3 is CASSHSSISGGELFF. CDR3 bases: TGTGCCAGCAGCCACTCGTCAATATCAGGGGGGGAGCTGTTTTTT.

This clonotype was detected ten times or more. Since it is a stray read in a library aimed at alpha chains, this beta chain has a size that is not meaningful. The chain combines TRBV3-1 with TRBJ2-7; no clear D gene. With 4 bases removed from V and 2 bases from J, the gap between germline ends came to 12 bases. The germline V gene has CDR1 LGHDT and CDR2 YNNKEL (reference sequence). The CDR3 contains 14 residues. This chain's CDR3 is CASSPGLAPYEQYF. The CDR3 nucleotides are TGTGCCAGCAGCCCCGGTTTGGCCCCCTACGAGCAGTACTTC.

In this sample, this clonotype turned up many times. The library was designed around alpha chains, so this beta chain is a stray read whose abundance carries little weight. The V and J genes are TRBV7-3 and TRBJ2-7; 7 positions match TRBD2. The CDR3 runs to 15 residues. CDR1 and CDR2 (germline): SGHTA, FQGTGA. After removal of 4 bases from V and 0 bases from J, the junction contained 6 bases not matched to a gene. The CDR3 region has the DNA TGTGCCAGCAGCTCCCAGCCGGGAGGCTCCTACGAGCAGTACTTC. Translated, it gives CASSSQPGGSYEQYF.

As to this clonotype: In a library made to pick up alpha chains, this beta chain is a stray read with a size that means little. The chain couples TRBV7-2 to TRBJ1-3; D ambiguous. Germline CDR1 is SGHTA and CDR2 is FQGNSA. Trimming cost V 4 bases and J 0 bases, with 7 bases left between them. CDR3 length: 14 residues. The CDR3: CASSSANSGNTIYF. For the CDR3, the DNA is TGTGCCAGCAGCTCAGCTAACTCTGGAAACACCATATATTTT.

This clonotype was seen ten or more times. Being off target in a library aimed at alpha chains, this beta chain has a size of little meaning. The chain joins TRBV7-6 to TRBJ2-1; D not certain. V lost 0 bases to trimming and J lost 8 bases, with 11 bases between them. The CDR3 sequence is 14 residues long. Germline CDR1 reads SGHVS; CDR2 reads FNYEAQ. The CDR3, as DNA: TGTGCCAGCAGCTTAGCGACTCCGGCAGATGAGCAGTTCTTC. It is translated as CASSLATPADEQFF.

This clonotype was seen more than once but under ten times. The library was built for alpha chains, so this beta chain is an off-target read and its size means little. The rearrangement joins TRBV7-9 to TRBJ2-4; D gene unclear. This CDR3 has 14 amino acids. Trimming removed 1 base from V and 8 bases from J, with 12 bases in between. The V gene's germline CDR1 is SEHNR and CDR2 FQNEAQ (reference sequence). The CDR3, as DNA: TGTGCCAGCAGCTTAGTGGATGAGAGTGACATTCAGTACTTC. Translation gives CASSLVDESDIQYF.

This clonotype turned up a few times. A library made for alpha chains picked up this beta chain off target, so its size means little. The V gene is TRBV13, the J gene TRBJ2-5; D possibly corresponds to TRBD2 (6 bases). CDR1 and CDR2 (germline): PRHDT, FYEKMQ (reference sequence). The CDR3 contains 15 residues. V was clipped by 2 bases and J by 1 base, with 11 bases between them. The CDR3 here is CASSLTGGLQETQYF. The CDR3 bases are TGTGCCAGCAGCTTAACCGGAGGGCTCCAAGAGACCCAGTACTTC.

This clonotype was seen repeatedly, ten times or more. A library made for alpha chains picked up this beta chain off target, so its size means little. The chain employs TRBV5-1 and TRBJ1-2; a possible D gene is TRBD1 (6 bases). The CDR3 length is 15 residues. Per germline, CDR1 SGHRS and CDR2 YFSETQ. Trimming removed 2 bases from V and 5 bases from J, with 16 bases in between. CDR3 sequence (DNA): TGCGCCAGCAGCTTAAGCAGAGGGGGTAATTATGGCTACACCTTC. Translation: CASSLSRGGNYGYTF. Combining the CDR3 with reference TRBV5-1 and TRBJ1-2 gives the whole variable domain KAGVTQTPRYLIKTRGQQVTLSCSPISGHRSVSWYQQTPGQGLQFLFEYFSETQRNKGNFPGRFSGRQFSNSRSEMNVSTLELGDSALYLCASSLSRGGNYGYTFGSGTRLTVV.

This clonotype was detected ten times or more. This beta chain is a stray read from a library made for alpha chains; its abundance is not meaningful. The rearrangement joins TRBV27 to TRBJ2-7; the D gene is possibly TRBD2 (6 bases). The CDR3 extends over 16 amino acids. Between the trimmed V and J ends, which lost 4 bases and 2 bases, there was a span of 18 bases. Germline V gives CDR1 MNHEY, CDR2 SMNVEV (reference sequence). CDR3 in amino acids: CASSWGRGRETYEQYF. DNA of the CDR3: TGTGCCAGCAGTTGGGGTCGAGGGCGGGAAACCTACGAGCAGTACTTC.

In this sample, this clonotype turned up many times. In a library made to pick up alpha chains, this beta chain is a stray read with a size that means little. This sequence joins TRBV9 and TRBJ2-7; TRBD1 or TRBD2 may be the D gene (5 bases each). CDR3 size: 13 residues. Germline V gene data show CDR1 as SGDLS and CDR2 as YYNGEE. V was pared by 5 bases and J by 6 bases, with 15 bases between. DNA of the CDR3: TGTGCCAGCAGAGTCCCGGGGCGCGGCGAGCAGTACTTC. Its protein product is CASRVPGRGEQYF.